The entry that follows covers one TCR beta chain sequence. Participants came from under 30 US areas, aged about 18 to 90 years. Participant-given clinical history determined each cohort assignment. The data were obtained in a study of blood T cell repertoires in COVID-19. Study-level information: Samples came from the United States, Italy and Spain, spanning acute and convalescent COVID-19. T cells, B-cell-depleted T cells, or PBMCs provided the cDNA or gDNA that served as material.

Sequencing used immunoSEQ multiplex PCR; TCRdb keeps in-frame clones, though not all of them. The top ten hold 3.5% to 4.5% of the sample, which has hundreds of thousands of clones, 90% seen once. The CDR3 is 15 residues long. The germline CDR1 and CDR2 sequences are MDHEN and SYDVKM. The V segment lost 5 bases and the J segment 4 bases; nucleotides outside the gene matches: 6. This receptor was identified in a woman under 30 with acute COVID-19. The gene calls are TRBV28 and TRBJ2-7, with 12 bases identical to TRBD2. Sequenced input: PBMCs or T cells enriched from blood (not recorded which). The CDR3 loop is CASSPSGRAQYEQYF. The CDR3 DNA sequence: TGTGCCAGCAGTCCTAGCGGGAGGGCCCAGTACGAGCAGTACTTC.